Below are 3 T cell receptor beta chains sequenced from a single sample in a study of cytotoxic CD8 clonotypes in ibrutinib-treated CLL (TCRdb year 2021). The protocol used for the library was the immunoSEQ multiplex PCR assay. TCRdb re-hosts the immuneACCESS table, in-frame sequences only. Its copies lack some clones; in the studies checked, an unresolved V gene accounts for under half of them, and the cause for the rest is not known. The sample table records roughly 52,000 clones; 53% of these occur just once. Jointly, the top ten make up over 25% of the sample. The label giving this sample's time point can be read as: about twelve months on ibrutinib. The input for sequencing was PBMCs, taken after 12 months of ibrutinib treatment. These TCRs come from a human donor with chronic lymphocytic leukemia.

The chain uses TRBV2 and TRBJ1-1; TRBD1 matches 7 bases. Germline CDR1 reads SNHLY; CDR2 reads FYNNEI. The CDR3 sequence is 13 residues long. V shed 6 bases and J 5 bases; nucleotides not matched to a gene: 6. CDR3 bases: TGTGCCAGCAGGGTTGGACAGGCTACTGAAGCTTTCTTT. Protein sequence: CASRVGQATEAFF.

This clone was counted a single time. The rearrangement joins TRBV5-1 to TRBJ1-1, with TRBD1 as a possible D gene (5 bases). V was cut by 1 base and J by 0 bases, with 13 bases left in between. The CDR3 is 16 amino acids. The germline CDR1 and CDR2 sequences are SGHRS and YFSETQ. CDR3 nucleotides: TGCGCCAGCAGCTTGATTAGGGACCGTCTGAACACTGAAGCTTTCTTT. It is translated as CASSLIRDRLNTEAFF.

The V gene is TRBV18, the J gene TRBJ1-2, with 8 bases lining up with TRBD1. Losses at the gene ends were 4 bases for V and 5 bases for J; bases not matched to a gene: 6. The germline gives CDR1 KGHSH, CDR2 LQKENI. CDR3 length equals 14 residues. The CDR3 loop is CASSRSTGEYGYTF. CDR3 nucleotides: TGTGCCAGCTCACGTTCGACAGGGGAATATGGCTACACCTTC. Using reference TRBV18 and TRBJ1-2 for the parts outside the CDR3, the full variable domain is NAGVMQNPRHLVRRRGQEARLRCSPMKGHSHVYWYRQLPEEGLKFMVYLQKENIIDESGMPKERFSAEFPKEGPSILRIQQVVRGDSAAYFCASSRSTGEYGYTFGSGTRLTVV.